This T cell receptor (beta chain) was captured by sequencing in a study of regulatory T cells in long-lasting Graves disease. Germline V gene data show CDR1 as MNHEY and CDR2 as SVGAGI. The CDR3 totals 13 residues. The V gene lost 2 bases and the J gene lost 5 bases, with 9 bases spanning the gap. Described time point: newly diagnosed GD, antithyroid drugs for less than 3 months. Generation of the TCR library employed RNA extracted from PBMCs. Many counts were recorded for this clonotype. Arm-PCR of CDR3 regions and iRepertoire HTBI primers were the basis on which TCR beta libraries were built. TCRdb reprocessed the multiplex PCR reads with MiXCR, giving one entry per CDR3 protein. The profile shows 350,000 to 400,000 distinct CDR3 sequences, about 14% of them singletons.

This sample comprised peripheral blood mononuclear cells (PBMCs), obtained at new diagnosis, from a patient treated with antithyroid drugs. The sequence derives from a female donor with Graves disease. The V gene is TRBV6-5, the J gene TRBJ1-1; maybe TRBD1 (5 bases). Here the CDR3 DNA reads TGTGCCAGCAGTTACGGGGCGTTAACTGAAGCTTTCTTT. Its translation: CASSYGALTEAFF.